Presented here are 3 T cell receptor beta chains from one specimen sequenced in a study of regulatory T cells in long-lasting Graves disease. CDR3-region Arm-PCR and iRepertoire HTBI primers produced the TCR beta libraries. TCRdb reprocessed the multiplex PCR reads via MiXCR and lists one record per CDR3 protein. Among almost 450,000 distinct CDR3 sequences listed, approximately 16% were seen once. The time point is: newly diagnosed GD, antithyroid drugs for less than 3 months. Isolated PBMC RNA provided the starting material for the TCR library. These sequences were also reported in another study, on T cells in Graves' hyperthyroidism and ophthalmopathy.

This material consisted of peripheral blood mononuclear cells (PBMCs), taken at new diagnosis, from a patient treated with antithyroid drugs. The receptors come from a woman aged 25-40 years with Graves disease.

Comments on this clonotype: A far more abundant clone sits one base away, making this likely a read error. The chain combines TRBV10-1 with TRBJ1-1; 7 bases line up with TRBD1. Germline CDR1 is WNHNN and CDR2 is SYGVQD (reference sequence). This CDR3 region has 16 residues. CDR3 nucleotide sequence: TGTGCCAGCAGTTTTCAGGGGGGGGTGTGGAACACTGAAGCTCTCTTT. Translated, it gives CASSFQGGVWNTEALF.

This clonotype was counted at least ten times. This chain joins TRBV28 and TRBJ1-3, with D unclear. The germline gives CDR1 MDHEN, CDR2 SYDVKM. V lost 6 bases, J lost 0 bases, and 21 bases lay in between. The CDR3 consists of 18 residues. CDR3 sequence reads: CASSLIRLEMNSGNTIYF. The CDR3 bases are TGTGCCAGCAGCCTGATAAGATTGGAAATGAACTCTGGAAACACCATATATTTT.

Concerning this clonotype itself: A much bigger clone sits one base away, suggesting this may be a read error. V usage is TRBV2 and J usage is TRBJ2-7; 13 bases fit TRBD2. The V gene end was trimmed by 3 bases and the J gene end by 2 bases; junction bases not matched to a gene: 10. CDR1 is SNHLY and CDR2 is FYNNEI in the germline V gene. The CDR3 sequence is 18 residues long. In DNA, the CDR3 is TGTGCCAGCAGTGAGTCGGGTGAAGGGACTAGCGGGACCTACGAGCAGTACTTC. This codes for CASSESGEGTSGTYEQYF.